These 14 T cell receptor beta chains originate from one sample sequenced in a study of T cell responses to AZD1222 COVID-19 vaccine. Method: immunoSEQ multiplex PCR; TCRdb's copy keeps in-frame clones and lacks some. Among 73,000 or so clones listed, less than 85% were seen once. The sequenced sample was peripheral blood, obtained 28 days after the second AZD1222 dose. These receptors came from an adult who received the AZD1222 COVID-19 vaccine.

This chain links TRBV28 with TRBJ1-2, with a possible D match to TRBD1 (5 bases). V was shortened by 6 bases and J by 4 bases, with 15 bases between the two germline ends. CDR1 is MDHEN and CDR2 is SYDVKM in the germline V gene. The CDR3 has 14 amino acids. CDR3 DNA: TGTGCCAGCAGAACCGGGACGGCACTCTATGGCTACACCTTC. It is translated as CASRTGTALYGYTF.

The rearrangement links TRBV7-3 to TRBJ2-2; D tentatively fits TRBD1 or TRBD2 (5 bases each). The CDR3 extends over 18 amino acids. V was clipped by 5 bases and J by 1 base, with 20 bases between them. CDR1 is SGHTA and CDR2 is FQGTGA in the germline V gene. CDR3 protein: CASSPFEGGAGNTGELFF. The CDR3 DNA is TGTGCCAGCAGCCCCTTCGAGGGTGGGGCAGGGAACACCGGGGAGCTGTTTTTT.

V usage is TRBV13 and J usage is TRBJ1-1; D might be TRBD1 (5 bases). CDR3 size: 14 residues. Germline V CDR1 and CDR2: PRHDT, FYEKMQ (reference sequence). Trimming removed 4 bases from V and 0 bases from J, with 9 bases in between. CDR3 DNA: TGTGCCAGCAGCTGGGGGGTCATGAACACTGAAGCTTTCTTT. It is translated as CASSWGVMNTEAFF.

CDR3 DNA: TGTGCCAGCAGCCAAGAAGAGCGGGTAACCACGTATACGCAGTATTTT. It yields the protein CASSQEERVTTYTQYF. This sequence joins TRBV4-2 and TRBJ2-3, with D possibly TRBD2 on 6 matching bases. In germline, CDR1 is LGHNA, CDR2 YNFKEQ. The V end lost 0 bases, the J end lost 7 bases, and 17 bases lay between the germline ends. CDR3 length: 16 residues.

In nucleotides, the CDR3 is TGTGCCAGCCCCGGGGAGCAGTACTTC. Translating it yields CASPGEQYF. The V call is TRBV19, the J call TRBJ2-7, with D hard to call. The V and J ends lost 9 bases and 7 bases respectively, with 7 bases between them. The CDR3 runs 9 residues. The V gene's germline CDR1 is LNHDA and CDR2 SQIVND (reference sequence).

The chain recombines TRBV28 with TRBJ1-6; weak D call: TRBD1 (5 bases). From germline, CDR1 is MDHEN and CDR2 SYDVKM. Between the trimmed V and J ends, which lost 1 base and 10 bases, there was a span of 11 bases. CDR3 length: 14 amino acids. The CDR3 loop reads CASSLYDRPSPLHF. The CDR3 nucleotides are TGTGCCAGCAGTTTATATGACAGACCCTCACCCCTCCACTTT.

V usage is TRBV2 and J usage is TRBJ1-6; 7 positions agree with TRBD1. The CDR3 contains 14 residues. V lost 3 bases and J lost 9; bases outside the gene matches: 5. Germline V lookup: CDR1 SNHLY, CDR2 FYNNEI. CDR3 residues: CASSEETGRSPLHF. DNA for the CDR3: TGTGCCAGCAGTGAGGAGACAGGGCGTTCACCCCTCCACTTT.

This clone was observed a handful of times. This chain uses TRBV28 with TRBJ2-1; D might be TRBD2 (5 bases). Trimming pared 3 bases from V and 2 bases from J, leaving 14 bases between. Looked up from germline, CDR1 is MDHEN and CDR2 is SYDVKM. The CDR3 spans 16 residues. The CDR3 DNA sequence: TGTGCCAGCAGTTTGGGGAGCCTACCGCCCTACAATGAGCAGTTCTTC. Translation: CASSLGSLPPYNEQFF.

The chain has TRBV6-5 and TRBJ2-7, with TRBD2 matching 10 bases. Unmatched junction bases numbered 9, after V lost 8 bases and J lost 5 bases. The CDR3 spans 14 residues. Germline assignment: CDR1 MNHEY and CDR2 SVGAGI. The CDR3 spells CASFSGGLPDEQYF. The CDR3 DNA reads TGTGCCAGCTTTAGCGGGGGGCTGCCGGACGAGCAGTACTTC.

The V gene is TRBV3-1 (or the pseudogene TRBV3-2), the J gene TRBJ1-2; D not resolved. The CDR3 contains 14 residues. With 0 bases removed from V and 8 bases from J, the gap between germline ends came to 13 bases. Germline assignment: CDR1 LGHDT and CDR2 YNNKEL (reference sequence). The CDR3 nucleotides read TGTGCCAGCAGCCAAGACCAAGACACCAGGGGCTACACCTTC. Translated: CASSQDQDTRGYTF.

This clone has only one observation. The CDR3 reads CASSLATGWNSPLHF. DNA for the CDR3: TGCGCCAGCAGCCTGGCCACAGGGTGGAATTCACCCCTCCACTTT. The chain joins TRBV5-1 to TRBJ1-6; TRBD1 is a possible D gene (6 bases). In germline, CDR1 is SGHRS, CDR2 YFSETQ. The CDR3 has 15 amino acids. Trimming took 4 bases from V and 7 from J, leaving 15 bases between them.

V gene TRBV2 combines with J gene TRBJ1-4; a possible D gene is TRBD1 (6 bases). V was shortened by 3 bases and J by 3 bases, with 11 bases between the two germline ends. CDR1 and CDR2 (germline): SNHLY, FYNNEI. CDR3 size: 15 residues. DNA of the CDR3: TGTGCCAGCAGTGAGGTGGGGGCACCTAATGAAAAACTGTTTTTT. Translated: CASSEVGAPNEKLFF.

This clone was seen more than once but under ten times. The chain links TRBV28 to TRBJ1-1; TRBD1 might be the D (6 bases). The CDR3 has 14 residues. Between the trimmed V and J ends, which lost 3 bases and 1 base, there was a span of 9 bases. CDR1 and CDR2 (germline): MDHEN, SYDVKM. DNA of the CDR3: TGTGCCAGCAGTTTCCCGGACAGGAACACTGAAGCTTTCTTT. Protein sequence: CASSFPDRNTEAFF. The complete variable domain, with remaining parts taken from reference TRBV28 and TRBJ1-1, reads DVKVTQSSRYLVKRTGEKVFLECVQDMDHENMFWYRQDPGLGLRLIYFSYDVKMKEKGDIPEGYSVSREKKERFSLILESASTNQTSMYLCASSFPDRNTEAFFGQGTRLTVV.

The chain links TRBV18 to TRBJ2-7; 8 bases are shared with TRBD1. Germline V gene sequence: CDR1 KGHSH, CDR2 LQKENI. The CDR3 sequence is 14 residues long. Unmatched junction bases numbered 6, after V lost 5 bases and J lost 3 bases. The CDR3 nucleotides read TGTGCCAGCTCATCCGGGACAGGTCTCTACGAGCAGTACTTC. Translating gives CASSSGTGLYEQYF.